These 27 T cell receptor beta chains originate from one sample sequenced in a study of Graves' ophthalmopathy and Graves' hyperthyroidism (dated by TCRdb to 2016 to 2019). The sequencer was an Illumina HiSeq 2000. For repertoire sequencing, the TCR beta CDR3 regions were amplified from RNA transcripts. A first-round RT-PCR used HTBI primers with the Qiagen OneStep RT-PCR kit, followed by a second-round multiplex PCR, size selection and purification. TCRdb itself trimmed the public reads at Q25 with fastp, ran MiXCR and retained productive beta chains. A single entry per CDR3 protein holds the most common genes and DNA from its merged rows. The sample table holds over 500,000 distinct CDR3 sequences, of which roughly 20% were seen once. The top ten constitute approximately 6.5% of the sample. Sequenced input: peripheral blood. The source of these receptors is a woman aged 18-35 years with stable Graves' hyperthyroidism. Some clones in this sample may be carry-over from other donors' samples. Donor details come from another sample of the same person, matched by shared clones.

The CDR3 DNA is TGTGCCAGCAGTTCCGGGACAGGTGGATTTCAAGAAGCTTTCTTT. Residues: CASSSGTGGFQEAFF. The rearrangement uses TRBV12-3 or TRBV12-4 and TRBJ1-1; TRBD1 aligns across 8 bases. This CDR3 comprises 15 residues. The ends lost 4 bases at V and 8 bases at J; junction bases unmatched: 12.

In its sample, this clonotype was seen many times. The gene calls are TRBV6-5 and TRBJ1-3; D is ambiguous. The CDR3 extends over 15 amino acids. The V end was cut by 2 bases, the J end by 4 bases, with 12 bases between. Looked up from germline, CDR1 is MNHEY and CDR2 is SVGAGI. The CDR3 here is CASSYGSPSGNTIYF. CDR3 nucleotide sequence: TGTGCCAGCAGTTACGGTAGCCCCTCGGGAAACACCATATATTTT.

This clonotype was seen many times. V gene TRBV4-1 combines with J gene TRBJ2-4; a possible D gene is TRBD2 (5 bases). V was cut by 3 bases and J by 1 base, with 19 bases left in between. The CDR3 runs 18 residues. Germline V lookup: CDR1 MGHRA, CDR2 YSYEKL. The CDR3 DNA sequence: TGCGCCAGCAGCCACTACCTAGAGGGTGGCGAGGCCAAAAACATTCAGTACTTC. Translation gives CASSHYLEGGEAKNIQYF.

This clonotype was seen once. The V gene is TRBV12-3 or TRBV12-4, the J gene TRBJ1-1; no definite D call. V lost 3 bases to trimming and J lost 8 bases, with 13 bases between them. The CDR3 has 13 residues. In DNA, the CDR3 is TGTGCCAGCAGTTTCCGACGGTATGGGGAAGCTTTCTTT. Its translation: CASSFRRYGEAFF.

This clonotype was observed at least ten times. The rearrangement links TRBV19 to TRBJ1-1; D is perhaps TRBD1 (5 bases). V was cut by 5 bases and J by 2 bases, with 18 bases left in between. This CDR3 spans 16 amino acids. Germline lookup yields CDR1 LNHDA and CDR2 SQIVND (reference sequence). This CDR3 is CASSPDATVTNTEAFF. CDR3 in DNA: TGTGCCAGTAGTCCGGATGCGACAGTAACCAACACTGAAGCTTTCTTT.

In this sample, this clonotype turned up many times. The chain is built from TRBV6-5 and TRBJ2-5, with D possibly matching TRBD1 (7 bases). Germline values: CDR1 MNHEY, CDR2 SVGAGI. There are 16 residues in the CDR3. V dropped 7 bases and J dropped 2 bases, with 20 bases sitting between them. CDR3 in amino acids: CASTYGAGGGQETQYF. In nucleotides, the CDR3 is TGTGCCAGCACCTATGGGGCAGGGGGAGGACAAGAGACCCAGTACTTC.

The CDR3 DNA follows: TGTGCCAGCAGTTTAGGGAGGCAGCTGCCTGGCTACACCTTC. This codes for CASSLGRQLPGYTF. V usage is TRBV27 and J usage is TRBJ1-2; no definite D call. The CDR3 runs 14 residues. Trimming removed 2 bases from V and 7 bases from J, with 14 bases in between. Germline CDR1 reads MNHEY; CDR2 reads SMNVEV (reference sequence).

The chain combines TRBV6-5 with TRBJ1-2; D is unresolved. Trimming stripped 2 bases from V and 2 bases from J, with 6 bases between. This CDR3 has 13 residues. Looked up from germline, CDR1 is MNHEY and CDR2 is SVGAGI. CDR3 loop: CASSYIRNYGYTF. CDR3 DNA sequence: TGTGCCAGCAGTTACATACGGAACTATGGCTACACCTTC.

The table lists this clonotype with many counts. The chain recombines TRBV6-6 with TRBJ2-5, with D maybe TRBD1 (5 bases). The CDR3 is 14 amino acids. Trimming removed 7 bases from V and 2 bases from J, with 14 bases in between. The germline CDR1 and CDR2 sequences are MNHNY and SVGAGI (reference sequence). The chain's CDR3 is CASNTGWDQETQYF. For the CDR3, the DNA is TGTGCCAGCAACACAGGATGGGATCAAGAGACCCAGTACTTC.

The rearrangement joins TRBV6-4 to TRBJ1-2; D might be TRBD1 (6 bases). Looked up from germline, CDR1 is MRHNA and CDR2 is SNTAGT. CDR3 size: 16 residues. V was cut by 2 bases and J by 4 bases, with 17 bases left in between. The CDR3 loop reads CASSDPTMTGPYGYTF. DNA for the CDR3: TGTGCCAGCAGTGACCCTACTATGACAGGTCCCTATGGCTACACCTTC.

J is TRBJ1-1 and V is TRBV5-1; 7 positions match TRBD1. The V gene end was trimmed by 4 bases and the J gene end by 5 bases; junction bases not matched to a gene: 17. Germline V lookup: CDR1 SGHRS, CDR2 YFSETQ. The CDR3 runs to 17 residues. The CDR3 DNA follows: TGCGCCAGCAGCAAGCGAGACCAGAACCCAGGGGGGACTGAAGCTTTCTTT. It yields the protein CASSKRDQNPGGTEAFF.

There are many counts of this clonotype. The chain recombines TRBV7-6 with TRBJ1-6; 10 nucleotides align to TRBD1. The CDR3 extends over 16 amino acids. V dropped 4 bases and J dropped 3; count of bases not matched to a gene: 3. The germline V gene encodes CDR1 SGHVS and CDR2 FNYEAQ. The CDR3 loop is CASSSTGGVYNSPLHF. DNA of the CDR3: TGTGCCAGCAGCTCGACAGGGGGCGTCTATAATTCACCCCTCCACTTT.

CDR3 amino acids: CASSPPERPTEAFF. In DNA form, the CDR3 reads TGTGCCAGCAGCCCGCCAGAAAGGCCCACTGAAGCTTTCTTT. The rearrangement uses TRBV6-1 and TRBJ1-1; D remains ambiguous. The CDR3 sequence is 14 residues long. Per the germline V gene, CDR1 is MNHNS and CDR2 is SASEGT. V was pared by 6 bases and J by 4 bases, with 15 bases between.

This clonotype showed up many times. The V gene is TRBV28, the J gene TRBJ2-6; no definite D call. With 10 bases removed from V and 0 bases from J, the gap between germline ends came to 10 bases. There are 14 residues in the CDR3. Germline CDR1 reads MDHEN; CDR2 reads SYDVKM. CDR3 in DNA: TGTGCCATCCGTCACCTCTCTGGGGCCAACGTCCTGACTTTC. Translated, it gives CAIRHLSGANVLTF.

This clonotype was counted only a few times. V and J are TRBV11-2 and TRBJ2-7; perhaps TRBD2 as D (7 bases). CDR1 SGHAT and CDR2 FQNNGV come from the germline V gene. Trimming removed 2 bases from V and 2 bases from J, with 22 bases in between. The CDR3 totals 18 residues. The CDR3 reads CASSLLGRGLAVPYEQYF. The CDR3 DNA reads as TGTGCCAGCAGCTTATTGGGTCGGGGGCTAGCGGTTCCCTACGAGCAGTACTTC. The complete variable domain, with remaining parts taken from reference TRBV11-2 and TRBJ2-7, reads EAGVAQSPRYKIIEKRQSVAFWCNPISGHATLYWYQQILGQGPKLLIQFQNNGVVDDSQLPKDRFSAERLKGVDSTLKIQPAKLEDSAVYLCASSLLGRGLAVPYEQYFGPGTRLTVT.

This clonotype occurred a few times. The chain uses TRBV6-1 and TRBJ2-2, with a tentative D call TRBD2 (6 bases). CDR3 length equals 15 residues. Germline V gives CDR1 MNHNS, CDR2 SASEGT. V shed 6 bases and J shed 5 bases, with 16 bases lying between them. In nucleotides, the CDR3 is TGTGCCAGCAGCTCCCGGCGGGAATTAACCGGGGAGCTGTTTTTT. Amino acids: CASSSRRELTGELFF.

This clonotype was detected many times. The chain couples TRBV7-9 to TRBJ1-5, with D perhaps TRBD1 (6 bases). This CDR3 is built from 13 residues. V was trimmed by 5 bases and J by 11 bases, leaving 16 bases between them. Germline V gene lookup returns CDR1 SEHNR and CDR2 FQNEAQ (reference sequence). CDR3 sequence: CASSLGGLGAQHF. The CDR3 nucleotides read TGTGCCAGCAGCCTAGGGGGGCTTGGGGCCCAGCATTTT.

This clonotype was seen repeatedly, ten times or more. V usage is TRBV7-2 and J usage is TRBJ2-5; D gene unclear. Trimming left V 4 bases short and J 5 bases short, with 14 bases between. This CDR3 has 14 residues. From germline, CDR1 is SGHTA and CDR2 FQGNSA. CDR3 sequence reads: CASSSEWWAETQYF. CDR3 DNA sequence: TGTGCCAGCAGCTCTGAGTGGTGGGCGGAGACCCAGTACTTC.

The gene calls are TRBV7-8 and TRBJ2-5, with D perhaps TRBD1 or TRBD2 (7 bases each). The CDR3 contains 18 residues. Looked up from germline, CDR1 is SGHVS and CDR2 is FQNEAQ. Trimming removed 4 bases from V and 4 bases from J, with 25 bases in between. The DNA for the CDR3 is TGTGCCAGCAGCTCCCACCGGCTGGGACAGCGGGATCGAGAGACCCAGTACTTC. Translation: CASSSHRLGQRDRETQYF.

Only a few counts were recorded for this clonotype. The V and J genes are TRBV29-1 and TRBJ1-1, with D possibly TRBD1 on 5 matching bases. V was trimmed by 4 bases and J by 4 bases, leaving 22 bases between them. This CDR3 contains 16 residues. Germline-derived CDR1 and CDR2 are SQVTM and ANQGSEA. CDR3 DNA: TGCAGCGTTGGAGTTTGGCCCGGGGGTGGTGGCACTGAAGCTTTCTTT. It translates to CSVGVWPGGGGTEAFF.

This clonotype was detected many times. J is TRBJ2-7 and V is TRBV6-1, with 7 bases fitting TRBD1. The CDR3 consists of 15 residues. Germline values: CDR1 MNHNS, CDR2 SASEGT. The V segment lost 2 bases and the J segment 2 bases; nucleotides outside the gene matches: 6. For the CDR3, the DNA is TGTGCCAGCAGTGAAAGGGACAGCCCTCCCTACGAGCAGTACTTC. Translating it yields CASSERDSPPYEQYF.

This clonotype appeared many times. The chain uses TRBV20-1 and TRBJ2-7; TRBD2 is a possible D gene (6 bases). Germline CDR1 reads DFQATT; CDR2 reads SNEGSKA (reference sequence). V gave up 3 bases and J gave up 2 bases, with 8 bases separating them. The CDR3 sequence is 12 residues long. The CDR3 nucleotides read TGCAGTGCTAGGGCGGGGACCTACGAGCAGTACTTC. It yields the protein CSARAGTYEQYF.

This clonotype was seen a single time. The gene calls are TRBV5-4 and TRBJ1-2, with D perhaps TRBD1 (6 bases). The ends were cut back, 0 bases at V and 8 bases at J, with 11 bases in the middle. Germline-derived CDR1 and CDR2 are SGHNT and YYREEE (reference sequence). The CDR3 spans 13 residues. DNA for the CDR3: TGTGCCAGCAGCTTGGCAACAGGGATCGGCTACACCTTC. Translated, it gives CASSLATGIGYTF.

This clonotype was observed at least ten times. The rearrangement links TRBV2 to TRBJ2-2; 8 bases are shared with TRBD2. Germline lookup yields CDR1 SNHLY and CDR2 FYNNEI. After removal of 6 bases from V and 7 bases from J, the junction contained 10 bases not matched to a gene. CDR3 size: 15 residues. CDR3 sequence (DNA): TGTGCCAGCAGCTTGGGACTAGGGGGGCTCGGGGAGCTGTTTTTT. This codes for CASSLGLGGLGELFF. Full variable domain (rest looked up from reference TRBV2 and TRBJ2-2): EPEVTQTPSHQVTQMGQEVILRCVPISNHLYFYWYRQILGQKVEFLVSFYNNEISEKSEIFDDQFSVERPDGSNFTLKIRSTKLEDSAMYFCASSLGLGGLGELFFGEGSRLTVL.

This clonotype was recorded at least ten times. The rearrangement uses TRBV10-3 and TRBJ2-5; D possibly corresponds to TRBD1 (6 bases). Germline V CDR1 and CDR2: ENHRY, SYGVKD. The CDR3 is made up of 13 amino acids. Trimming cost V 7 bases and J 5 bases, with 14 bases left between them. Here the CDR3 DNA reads TGTGCCATCATGGGGGCATCATCGGAGACCCAGTACTTC. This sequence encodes CAIMGASSETQYF.

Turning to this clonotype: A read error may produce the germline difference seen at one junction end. The CDR3 here is CASSLSIENTDAFF. CDR3 sequence (DNA): TGTGCCAGCAGCCTGAGCATAGAGAACACTGATGCTTTCTTT. This sequence joins TRBV12-3 or TRBV12-4 and TRBJ1-1, with unresolved D. CDR3 length equals 14 residues.

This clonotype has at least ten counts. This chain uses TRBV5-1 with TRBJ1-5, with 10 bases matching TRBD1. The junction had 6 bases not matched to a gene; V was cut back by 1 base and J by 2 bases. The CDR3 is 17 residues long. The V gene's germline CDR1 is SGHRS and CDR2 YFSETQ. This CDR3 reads CASSLRPGTGGNQPQHF. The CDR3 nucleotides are TGCGCCAGCAGCTTGCGTCCCGGGACAGGGGGCAATCAGCCCCAGCATTTT. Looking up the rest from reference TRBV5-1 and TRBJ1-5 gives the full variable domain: KAGVTQTPRYLIKTRGQQVTLSCSPISGHRSVSWYQQTPGQGLQFLFEYFSETQRNKGNFPGRFSGRQFSNSRSEMNVSTLELGDSALYLCASSLRPGTGGNQPQHFGDGTRLSIL.